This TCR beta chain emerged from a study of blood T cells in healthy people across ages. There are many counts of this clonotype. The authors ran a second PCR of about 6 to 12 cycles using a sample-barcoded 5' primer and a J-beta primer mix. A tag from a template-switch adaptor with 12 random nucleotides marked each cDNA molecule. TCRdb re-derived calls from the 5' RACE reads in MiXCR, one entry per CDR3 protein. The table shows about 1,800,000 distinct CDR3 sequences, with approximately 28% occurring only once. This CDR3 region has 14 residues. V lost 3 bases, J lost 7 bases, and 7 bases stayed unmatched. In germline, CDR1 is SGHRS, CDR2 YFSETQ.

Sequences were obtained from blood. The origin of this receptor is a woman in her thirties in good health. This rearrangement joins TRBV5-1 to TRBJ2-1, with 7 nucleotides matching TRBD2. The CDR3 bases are TGCGCCAGCAGCTCCGCCAGCGGGGTGAATGAGCAGTTCTTC. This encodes CASSSASGVNEQFF.